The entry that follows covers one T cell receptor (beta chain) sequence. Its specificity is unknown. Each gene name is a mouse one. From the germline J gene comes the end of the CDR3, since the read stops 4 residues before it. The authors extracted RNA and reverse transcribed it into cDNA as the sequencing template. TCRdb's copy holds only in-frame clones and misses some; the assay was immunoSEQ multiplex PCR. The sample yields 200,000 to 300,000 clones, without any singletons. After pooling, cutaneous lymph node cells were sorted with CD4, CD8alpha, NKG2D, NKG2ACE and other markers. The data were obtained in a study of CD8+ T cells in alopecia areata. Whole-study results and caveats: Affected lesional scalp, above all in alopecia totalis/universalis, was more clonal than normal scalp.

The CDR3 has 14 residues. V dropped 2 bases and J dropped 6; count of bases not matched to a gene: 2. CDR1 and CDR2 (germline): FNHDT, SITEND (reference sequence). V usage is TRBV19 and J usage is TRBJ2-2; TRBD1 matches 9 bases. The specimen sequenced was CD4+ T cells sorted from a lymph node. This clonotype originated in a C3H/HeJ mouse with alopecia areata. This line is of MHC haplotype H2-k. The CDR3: CASSMGTGSGQLYF. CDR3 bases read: TGTGCCAGCAGTATGGGGACAGGGTCCGGG.